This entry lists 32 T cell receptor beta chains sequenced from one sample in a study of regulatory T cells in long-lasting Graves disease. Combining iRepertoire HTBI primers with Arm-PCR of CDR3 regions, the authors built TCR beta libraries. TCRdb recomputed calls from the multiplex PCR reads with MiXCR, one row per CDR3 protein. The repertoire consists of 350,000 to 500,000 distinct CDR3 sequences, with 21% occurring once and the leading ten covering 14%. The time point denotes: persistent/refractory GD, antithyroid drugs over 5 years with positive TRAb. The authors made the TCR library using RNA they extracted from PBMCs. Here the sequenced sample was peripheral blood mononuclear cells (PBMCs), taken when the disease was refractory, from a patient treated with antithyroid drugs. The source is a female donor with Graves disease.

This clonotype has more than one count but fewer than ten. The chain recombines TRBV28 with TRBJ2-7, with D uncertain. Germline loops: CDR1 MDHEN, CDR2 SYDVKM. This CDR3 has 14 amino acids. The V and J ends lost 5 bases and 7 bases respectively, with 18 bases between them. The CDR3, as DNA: TGTGCCAGCAGTGGTGACACGGCCCGCGGAGAGCAGTACTTC. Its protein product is CASSGDTARGEQYF.

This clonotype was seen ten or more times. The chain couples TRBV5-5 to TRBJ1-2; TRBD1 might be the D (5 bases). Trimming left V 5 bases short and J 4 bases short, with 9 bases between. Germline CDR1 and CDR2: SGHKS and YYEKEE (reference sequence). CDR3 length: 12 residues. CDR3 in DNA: TGTGCCAGCAGTCTCGGGACCTATGGCTACACCTTC. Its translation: CASSLGTYGYTF.

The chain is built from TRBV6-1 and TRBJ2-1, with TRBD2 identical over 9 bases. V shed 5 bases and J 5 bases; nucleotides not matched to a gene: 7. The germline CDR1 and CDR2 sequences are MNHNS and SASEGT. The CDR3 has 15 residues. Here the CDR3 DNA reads TGTGCCAGCAGTCCAGCGGGAGGACCACACAATGAGCAGTTCTTC. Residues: CASSPAGGPHNEQFF.

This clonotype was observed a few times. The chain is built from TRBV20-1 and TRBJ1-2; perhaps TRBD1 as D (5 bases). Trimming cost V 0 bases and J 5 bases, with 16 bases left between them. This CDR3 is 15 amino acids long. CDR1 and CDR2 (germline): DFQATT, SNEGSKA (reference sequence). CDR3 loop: CSARDGTTKGYGYTF. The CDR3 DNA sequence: TGCAGTGCTAGAGATGGGACGACAAAAGGGTATGGCTACACCTTC.

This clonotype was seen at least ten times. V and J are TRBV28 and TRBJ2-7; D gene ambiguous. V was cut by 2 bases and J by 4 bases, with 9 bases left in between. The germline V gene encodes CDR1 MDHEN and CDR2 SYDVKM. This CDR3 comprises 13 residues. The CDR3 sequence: CASSLIGAYEQYF. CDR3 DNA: TGTGCCAGCAGTTTAATCGGAGCGTACGAGCAGTACTTC.

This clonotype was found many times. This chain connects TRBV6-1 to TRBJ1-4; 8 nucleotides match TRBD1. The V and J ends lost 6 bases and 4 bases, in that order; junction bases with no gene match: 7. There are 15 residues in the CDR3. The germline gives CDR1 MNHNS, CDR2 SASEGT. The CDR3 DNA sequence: TGTGCCAGCAGCCGCAGGGGGCAGGGTAATGAAAAACTGTTTTTT. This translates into CASSRRGQGNEKLFF.

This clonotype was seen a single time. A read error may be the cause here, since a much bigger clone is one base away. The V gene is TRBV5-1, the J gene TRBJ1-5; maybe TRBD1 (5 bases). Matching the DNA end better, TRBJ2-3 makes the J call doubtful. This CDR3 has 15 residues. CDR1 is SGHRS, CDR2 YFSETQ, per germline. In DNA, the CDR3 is TGCGCCAGCAGCTTGTGGGCAGGGCCCAATCAGCCCCAGTATTTT. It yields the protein CASSLWAGPNQPQYF.

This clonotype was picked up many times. This chain's CDR3 is CASSGTSGSDTGELFF. CDR3 in DNA: TGTGCCAGCAGCGGGACTAGCGGGAGTGACACCGGGGAGCTGTTTTTT. The V call is TRBV5-6, the J call TRBJ2-2; 14 bases line up with TRBD2. V dropped 4 bases and J dropped 3; count of bases not matched to a gene: 2. In germline, CDR1 is SGHDT, CDR2 YYEEEE. CDR3 length equals 16 residues.

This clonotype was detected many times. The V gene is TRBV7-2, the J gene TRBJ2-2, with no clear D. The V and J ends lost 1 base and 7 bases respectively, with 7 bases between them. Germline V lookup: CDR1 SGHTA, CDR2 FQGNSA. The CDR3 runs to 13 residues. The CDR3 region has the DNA TGTGCCAGCAGCTTAGTTCCCGGCGGGGAGCTGTTTTTT. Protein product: CASSLVPGGELFF.

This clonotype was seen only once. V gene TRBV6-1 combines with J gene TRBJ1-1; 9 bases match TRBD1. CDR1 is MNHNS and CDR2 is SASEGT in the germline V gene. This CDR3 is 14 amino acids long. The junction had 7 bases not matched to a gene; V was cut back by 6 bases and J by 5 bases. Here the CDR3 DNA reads TGTGCCAGCAGCGGACAGGGGATAGGGACTGAAGCTTTCTTT. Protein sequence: CASSGQGIGTEAFF.

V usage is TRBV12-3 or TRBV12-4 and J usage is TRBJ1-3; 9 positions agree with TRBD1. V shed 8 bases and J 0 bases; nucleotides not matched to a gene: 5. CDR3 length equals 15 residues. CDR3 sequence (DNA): TGTGCCAGCCGGACAGGGGAGAACTCTGGAAACACCATATATTTT. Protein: CASRTGENSGNTIYF.

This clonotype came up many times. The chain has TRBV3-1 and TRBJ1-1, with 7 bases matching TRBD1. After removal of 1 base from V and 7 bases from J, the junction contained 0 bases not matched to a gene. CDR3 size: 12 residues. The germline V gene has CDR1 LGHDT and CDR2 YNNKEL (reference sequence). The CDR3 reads CASSQGTGEAFF. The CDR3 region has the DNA TGTGCCAGCAGCCAAGGGACAGGTGAAGCTTTCTTT.

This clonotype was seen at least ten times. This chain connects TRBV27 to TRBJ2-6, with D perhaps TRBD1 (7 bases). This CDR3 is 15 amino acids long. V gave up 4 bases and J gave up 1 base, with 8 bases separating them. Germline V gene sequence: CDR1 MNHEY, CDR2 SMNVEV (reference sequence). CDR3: CASSSGGSGANVLTF. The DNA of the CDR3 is TGTGCCAGCAGTTCAGGGGGGTCTGGGGCCAACGTCCTGACTTTC.

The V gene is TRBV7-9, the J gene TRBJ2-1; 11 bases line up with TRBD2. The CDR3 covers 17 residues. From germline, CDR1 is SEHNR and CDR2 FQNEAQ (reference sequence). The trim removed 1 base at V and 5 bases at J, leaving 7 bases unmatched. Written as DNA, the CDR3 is TGTGCCAGCAGCTTAGAAATGACTAGCGGGATGAACAATGAGCAGTTCTTC. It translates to CASSLEMTSGMNNEQFF.

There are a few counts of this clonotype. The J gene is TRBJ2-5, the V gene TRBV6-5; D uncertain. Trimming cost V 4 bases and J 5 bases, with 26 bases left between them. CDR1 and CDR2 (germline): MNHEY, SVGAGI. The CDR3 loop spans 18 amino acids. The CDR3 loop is CASSLTYSLPPISETQYF. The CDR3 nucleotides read TGTGCCAGCAGTTTAACGTATAGCCTACCCCCCATTTCGGAGACCCAGTACTTC.

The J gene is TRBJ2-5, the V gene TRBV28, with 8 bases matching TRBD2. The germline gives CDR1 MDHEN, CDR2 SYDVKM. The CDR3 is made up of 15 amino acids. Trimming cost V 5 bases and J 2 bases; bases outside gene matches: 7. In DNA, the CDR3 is TGTGCCAGCAGTCCGTTAGCGGGATGGCAAGAGACCCAGTACTTC. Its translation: CASSPLAGWQETQYF.

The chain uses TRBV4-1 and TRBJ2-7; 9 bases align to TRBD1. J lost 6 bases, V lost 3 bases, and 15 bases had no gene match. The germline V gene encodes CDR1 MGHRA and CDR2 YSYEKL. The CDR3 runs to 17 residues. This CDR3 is CASSQWDRDQEISEQYF. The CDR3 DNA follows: TGCGCCAGCAGCCAGTGGGACAGGGATCAAGAGATCAGCGAGCAGTACTTC.

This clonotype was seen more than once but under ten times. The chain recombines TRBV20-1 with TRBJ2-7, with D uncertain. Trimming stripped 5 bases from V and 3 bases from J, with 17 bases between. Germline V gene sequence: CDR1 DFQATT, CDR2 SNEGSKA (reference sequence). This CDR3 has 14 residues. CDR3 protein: CSALKDTQYYEQYF. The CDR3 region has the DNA TGCAGTGCTTTAAAAGACACTCAGTACTACGAGCAGTACTTC.

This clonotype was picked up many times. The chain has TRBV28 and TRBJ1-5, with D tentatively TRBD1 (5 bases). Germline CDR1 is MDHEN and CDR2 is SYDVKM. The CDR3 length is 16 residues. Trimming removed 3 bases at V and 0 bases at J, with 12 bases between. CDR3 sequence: CASSLAGDGSNQPQHF. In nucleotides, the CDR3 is TGTGCCAGCAGTTTGGCGGGGGACGGTAGCAATCAGCCCCAGCATTTT.

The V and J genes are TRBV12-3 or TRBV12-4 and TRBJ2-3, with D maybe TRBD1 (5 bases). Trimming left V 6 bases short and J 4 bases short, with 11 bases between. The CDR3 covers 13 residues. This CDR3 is CASSRTGADTQYF. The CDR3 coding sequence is TGTGCCAGCAGCCGAACAGGCGCAGATACGCAGTATTTT.

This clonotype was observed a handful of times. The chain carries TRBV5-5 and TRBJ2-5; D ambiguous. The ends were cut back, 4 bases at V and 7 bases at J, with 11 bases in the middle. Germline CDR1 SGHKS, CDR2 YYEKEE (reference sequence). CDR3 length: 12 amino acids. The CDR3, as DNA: TGTGCCAGCAGCCTCTACAAGGGGACCCAGTACTTC. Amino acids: CASSLYKGTQYF.

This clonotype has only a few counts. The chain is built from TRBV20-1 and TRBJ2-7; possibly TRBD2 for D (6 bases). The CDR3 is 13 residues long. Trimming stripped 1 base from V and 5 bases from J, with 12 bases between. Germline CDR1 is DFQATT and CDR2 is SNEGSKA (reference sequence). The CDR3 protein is CSARVPGRHEQYF. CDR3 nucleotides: TGCAGTGCTAGAGTACCGGGGAGGCACGAGCAGTACTTC.

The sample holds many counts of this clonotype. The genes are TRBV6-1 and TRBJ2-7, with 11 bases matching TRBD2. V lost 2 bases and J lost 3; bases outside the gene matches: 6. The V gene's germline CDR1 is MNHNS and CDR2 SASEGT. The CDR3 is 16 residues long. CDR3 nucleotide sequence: TGTGCCAGCAGTGAAAGTGATACTAGCGGGAGCTACGAGCAGTACTTC. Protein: CASSESDTSGSYEQYF.

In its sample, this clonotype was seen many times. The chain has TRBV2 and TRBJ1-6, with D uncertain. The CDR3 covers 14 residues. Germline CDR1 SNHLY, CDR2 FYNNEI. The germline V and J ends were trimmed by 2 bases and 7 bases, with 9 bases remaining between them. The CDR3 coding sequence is TGTGCCAGCAGTGAACGGCCGGGAAATTCACCCCTCCACTTT. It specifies CASSERPGNSPLHF.

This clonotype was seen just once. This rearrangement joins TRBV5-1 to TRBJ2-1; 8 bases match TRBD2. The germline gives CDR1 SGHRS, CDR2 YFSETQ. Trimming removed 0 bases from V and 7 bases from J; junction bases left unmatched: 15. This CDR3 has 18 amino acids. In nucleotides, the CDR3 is TGCGCCAGCAGCTTGGGTCTAACGGGAAGCGGGAGTGGAAATGAGCAGTTCTTC. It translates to CASSLGLTGSGSGNEQFF.

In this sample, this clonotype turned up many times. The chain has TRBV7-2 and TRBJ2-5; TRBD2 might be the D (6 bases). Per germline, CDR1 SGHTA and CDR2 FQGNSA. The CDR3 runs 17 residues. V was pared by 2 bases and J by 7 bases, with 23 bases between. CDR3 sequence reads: CASSLTPPGVVSPTQYF. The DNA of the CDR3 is TGTGCCAGCAGCTTAACCCCTCCGGGAGTTGTCAGCCCGACCCAGTACTTC. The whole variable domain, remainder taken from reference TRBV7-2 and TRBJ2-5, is GAGVSQSPSNKVTEKGKDVELRCDPISGHTALYWYRQSLGQGLEFLIYFQGNSAPDKSGLPSDRFSAERTGGSVSTLTIQRTQQEDSAVYLCASSLTPPGVVSPTQYFGPGTRLLVL.

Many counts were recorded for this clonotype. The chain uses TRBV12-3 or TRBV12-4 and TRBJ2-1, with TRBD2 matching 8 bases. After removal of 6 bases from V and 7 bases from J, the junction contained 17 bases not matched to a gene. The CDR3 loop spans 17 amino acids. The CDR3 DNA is TGTGCCAGCAGCCCGCAAGTTAGCGGGACCCCGGGGAATGAGCAGTTCTTC. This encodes CASSPQVSGTPGNEQFF.

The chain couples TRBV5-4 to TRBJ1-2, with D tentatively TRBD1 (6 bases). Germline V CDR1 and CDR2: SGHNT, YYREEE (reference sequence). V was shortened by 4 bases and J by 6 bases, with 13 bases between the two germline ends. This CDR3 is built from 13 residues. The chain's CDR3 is CASSLITGNGYTF. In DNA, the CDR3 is TGTGCCAGCAGCCTAATAACAGGGAATGGCTACACCTTC.

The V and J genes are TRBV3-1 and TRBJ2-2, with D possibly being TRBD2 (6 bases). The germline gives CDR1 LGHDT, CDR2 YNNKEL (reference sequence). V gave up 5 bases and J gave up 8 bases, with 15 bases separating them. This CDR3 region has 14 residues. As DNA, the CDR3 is TGTGCCAGCAGCTTAATAGGAGGGTCTGGGGAGCTGTTTTTT. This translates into CASSLIGGSGELFF.

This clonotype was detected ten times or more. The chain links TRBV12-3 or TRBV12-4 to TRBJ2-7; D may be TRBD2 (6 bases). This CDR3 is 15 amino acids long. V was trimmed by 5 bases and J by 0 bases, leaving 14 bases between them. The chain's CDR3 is CASSPPAGPSYEQYF. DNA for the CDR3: TGTGCCAGCAGTCCTCCCGCGGGACCCTCCTACGAGCAGTACTTC.

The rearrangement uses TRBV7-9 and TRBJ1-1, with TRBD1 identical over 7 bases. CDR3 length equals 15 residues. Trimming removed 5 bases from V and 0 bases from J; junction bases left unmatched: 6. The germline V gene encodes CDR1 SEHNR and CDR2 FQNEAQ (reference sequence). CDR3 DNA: TGTGCCAGCAGCCCCGGACAGGCTTTGAACACTGAAGCTTTCTTT. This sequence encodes CASSPGQALNTEAFF.

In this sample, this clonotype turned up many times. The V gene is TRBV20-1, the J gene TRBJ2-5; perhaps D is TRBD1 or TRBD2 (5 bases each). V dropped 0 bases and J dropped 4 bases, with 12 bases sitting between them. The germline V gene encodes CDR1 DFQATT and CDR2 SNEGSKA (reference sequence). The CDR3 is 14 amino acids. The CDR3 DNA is TGCAGTGCTAGAGAAGTAGGGGACGGAGAGACCCAGTACTTC. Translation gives CSAREVGDGETQYF.